The following is a T cell receptor beta chain sequence with its context. Antigen unknown. The sample belongs to a study of cytomegalovirus exposure and HLA in healthy donors. Whole-study context: Among around 200 million T cells, an earlier analysis found 90 million to 130 million unique TCR beta sequences.

The germline V gene has CDR1 SEHNR and CDR2 FQNEAQ (reference sequence). V was clipped by 1 base and J by 4 bases; unmatched bases: 7. The CDR3 loop spans 16 amino acids. The PCR contained 60 Vbeta and 13 Jbeta primers. Repertoires were generated with immunoSEQ multiplex PCR, while TCRdb's copy carries only in-frame clones and drops some. The sample has 100,000 or so clones; approximately 68% are singletons. Points from the study as a whole: The CMV antigen specificity of three CMV-associated chains was confirmed through in vitro analysis. In presence/absence analyses, roughly uniform sequencing depth across donors was assumed. Later findings reportedly placed an Asian-associated ancestry cluster below the approximately 670-donor mean for N-insertions.

Material for sequencing was PBMCs. The sequence came from a woman aged 18 to 35 in good health and CMV-seropositive. The V and J genes are TRBV7-9 and TRBJ2-7, with TRBD2 identical over 10 bases. The CDR3 DNA sequence: TGTGCCAGCAGCTTAGGTCTAGCGGGAGTTGAGTACGAGCAGTACTTC. It codes for CASSLGLAGVEYEQYF.